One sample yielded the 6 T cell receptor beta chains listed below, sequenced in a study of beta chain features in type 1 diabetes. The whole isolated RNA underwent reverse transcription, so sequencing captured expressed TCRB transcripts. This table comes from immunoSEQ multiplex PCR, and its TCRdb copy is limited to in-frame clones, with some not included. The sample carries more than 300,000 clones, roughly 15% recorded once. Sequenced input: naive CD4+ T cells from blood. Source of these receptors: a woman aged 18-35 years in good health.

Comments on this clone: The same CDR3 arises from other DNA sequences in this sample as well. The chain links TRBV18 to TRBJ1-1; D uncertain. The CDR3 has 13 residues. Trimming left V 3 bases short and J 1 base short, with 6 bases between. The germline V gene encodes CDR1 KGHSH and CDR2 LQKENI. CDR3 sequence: CASSPGQNTEAFF. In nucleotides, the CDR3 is TGTGCCAGCTCACCGGGCCAGAACACTGAAGCTTTCTTT.

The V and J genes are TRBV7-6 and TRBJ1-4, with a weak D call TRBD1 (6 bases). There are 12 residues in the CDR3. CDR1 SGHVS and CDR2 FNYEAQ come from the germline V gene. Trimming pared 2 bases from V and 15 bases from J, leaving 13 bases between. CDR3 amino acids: CASSLSGGMVFF. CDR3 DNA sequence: TGTGCCAGCAGCTTATCGGGGGGCATGGTGTTTTTT.

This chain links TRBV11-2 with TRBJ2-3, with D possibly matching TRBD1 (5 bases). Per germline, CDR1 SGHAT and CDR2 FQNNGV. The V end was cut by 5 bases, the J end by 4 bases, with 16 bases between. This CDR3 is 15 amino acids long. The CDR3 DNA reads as TGTGCCAGCAGCCCAGGGCCGCGAGGCCCAGATACGCAGTATTTT. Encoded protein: CASSPGPRGPDTQYF.

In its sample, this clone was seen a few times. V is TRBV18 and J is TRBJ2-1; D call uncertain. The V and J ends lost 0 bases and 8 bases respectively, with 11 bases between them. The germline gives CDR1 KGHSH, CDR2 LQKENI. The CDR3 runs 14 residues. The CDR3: CASSPPGSRDEQFF. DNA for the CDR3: TGTGCCAGCTCACCACCGGGTTCCCGGGATGAGCAGTTCTTC.

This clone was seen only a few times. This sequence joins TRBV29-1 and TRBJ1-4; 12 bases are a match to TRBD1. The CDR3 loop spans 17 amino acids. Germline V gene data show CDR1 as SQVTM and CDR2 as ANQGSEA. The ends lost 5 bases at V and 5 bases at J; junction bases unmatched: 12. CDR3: CSVSGTGGERKNEKLFF. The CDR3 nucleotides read TGCAGCGTTTCAGGGACAGGGGGCGAAAGGAAAAATGAAAAACTGTTTTTT.

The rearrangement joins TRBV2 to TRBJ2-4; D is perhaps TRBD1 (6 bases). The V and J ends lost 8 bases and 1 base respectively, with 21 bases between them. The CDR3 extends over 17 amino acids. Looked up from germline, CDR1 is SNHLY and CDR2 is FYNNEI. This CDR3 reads CASGAASPRGAKNIQYF. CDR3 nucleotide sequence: TGTGCCAGCGGGGCGGCGTCTCCGAGGGGGGCCAAAAACATTCAGTACTTC. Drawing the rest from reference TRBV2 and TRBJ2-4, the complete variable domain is EPEVTQTPSHQVTQMGQEVILRCVPISNHLYFYWYRQILGQKVEFLVSFYNNEISEKSEIFDDQFSVERPDGSNFTLKIRSTKLEDSAMYFCASGAASPRGAKNIQYFGAGTRLSVL.